This TCR beta chain is drawn from a study of T cells in Graves' hyperthyroidism and ophthalmopathy. Regions amplified from RNA transcripts were the TCR beta CDR3 regions. RT-PCR in the first round (using the HTBI primer set) targeted the TCR CDR3. TCRdb itself ran the multiplex PCR reads through MiXCR, one entry per CDR3 protein. The profile shows roughly 250,000 distinct CDR3 sequences, around 15% of them singletons. This clonotype appeared many times. The germline CDR1 and CDR2 sequences are MNHNS and SASEGT. This CDR3 has 15 amino acids. V gave up 3 bases and J gave up 4 bases, with 13 bases separating them.

This sequence was found in a woman younger than 35 with Graves' ophthalmopathy. Source material: blood. The chain employs TRBV6-1 and TRBJ2-1, with unresolved D. The CDR3 region is CASSDENQPYNEQFF. The CDR3, as DNA: TGTGCCAGCAGTGACGAAAACCAACCGTACAATGAGCAGTTCTTC.